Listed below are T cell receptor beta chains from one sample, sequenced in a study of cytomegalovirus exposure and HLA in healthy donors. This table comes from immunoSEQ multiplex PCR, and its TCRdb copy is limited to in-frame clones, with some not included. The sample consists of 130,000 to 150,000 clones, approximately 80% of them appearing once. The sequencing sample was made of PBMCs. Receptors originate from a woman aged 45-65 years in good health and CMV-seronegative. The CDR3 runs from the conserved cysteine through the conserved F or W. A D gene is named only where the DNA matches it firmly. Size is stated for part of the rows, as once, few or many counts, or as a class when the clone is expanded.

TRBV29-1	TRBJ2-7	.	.	CSVERQGYEQYF	TGCAGCGTTGAAAGGCAGGGCTACGAGCAGTACTTC
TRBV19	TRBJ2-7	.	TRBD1	CASSARQGANEQYF	TGTGCCAGTAGTGCCCGACAGGGGGCGAACGAGCAGTACTTC
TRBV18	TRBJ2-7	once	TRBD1	CASSPATGGAPEQYF	TGTGCCAGCTCCCCAGCGACAGGGGGGGCTCCCGAGCAGTACTTC
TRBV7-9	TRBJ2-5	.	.	CSSTDARETQYF	TGTTCCAGCACCGATGCCCGGGAGACCCAGTACTTC
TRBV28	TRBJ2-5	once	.	CASQGGWEGETQYF	TGTGCCAGCCAGGGGGGTTGGGAAGGAGAGACCCAGTACTTC
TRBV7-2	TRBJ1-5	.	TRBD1	CASSLDRGNPQPQHF	TGTGCCAGCAGCCTGGACAGGGGAAACCCTCAGCCCCAGCATTTT
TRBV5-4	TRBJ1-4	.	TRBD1	CASRHTGGDEKLFF	TGTGCCAGCAGACATACAGGGGGGGATGAAAAACTGTTTTTT
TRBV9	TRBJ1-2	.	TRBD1	CASSGRTGENYGYTF	TGTGCCAGCAGCGGCCGGACAGGGGAAAACTATGGCTACACCTTC
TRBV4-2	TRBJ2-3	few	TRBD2	CASSQAGLAGLGGDTQYF	TGTGCCAGCAGCCAAGCCGGACTAGCGGGTCTCGGTGGAGATACGCAGTATTTT
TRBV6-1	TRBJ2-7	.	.	CASSEALPTYEQYF	TGTGCCAGCAGTGAAGCGCTACCCACCTACGAGCAGTACTTC
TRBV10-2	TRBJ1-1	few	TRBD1	CASSRDSEAFF	TGCGCCAGCAGCCGGGACAGTGAAGCTTTCTTT
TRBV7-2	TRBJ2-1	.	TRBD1	CASSSPGTVRQFF	TGTGCCAGCAGCTCCCCGGGGACAGTTCGGCAGTTCTTC
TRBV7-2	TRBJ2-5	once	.	CASSLAEGARTQYF	TGTGCCAGCAGCTTAGCGGAGGGGGCGAGGACCCAGTACTTC
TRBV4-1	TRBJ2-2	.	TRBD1	CASSRGQVTGELFF	TGCGCCAGCAGCCGAGGACAGGTCACCGGGGAGCTGTTTTTT
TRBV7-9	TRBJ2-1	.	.	CASAGDWADNEQFF	TGTGCTTCAGCAGGGGATTGGGCTGACAATGAGCAGTTCTTC
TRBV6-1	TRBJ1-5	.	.	CASSEVPSRGNQPQHF	TGTGCCAGCAGTGAAGTCCCCTCCAGGGGCAATCAGCCCCAGCATTTT